These 2 T cell receptor beta chains originate from one sample sequenced in a study of blood T cell repertoires in COVID-19. The data were produced by immunoSEQ multiplex PCR, yet TCRdb's version contains in-frame clones alone and is incomplete. The data show roughly 150,000 clones, roughly 80% seen once. Sequenced input: peripheral blood. The receptors derive from a man between 60 and 75 years old with acute or convalescent COVID-19.

This sequence joins TRBV7-2 and TRBJ2-2, with D possibly TRBD2 on 6 matching bases. With 7 bases removed from V and 6 bases from J, the gap between germline ends came to 15 bases. This CDR3 region has 14 residues. CDR1 is SGHTA and CDR2 is FQGNSA in the germline V gene. The CDR3 here is CASTPSLASGELFF. CDR3 nucleotides: TGTGCCAGCACTCCTTCACTAGCCTCCGGGGAGCTGTTTTTT.

The J gene is TRBJ2-3, the V gene TRBV15; D is ambiguous. The CDR3 runs 15 residues. Trimming cost V 3 bases and J 5 bases, with 15 bases left between them. CDR1 LNHNV and CDR2 YYDKDF come from the germline V gene (reference sequence). Here the CDR3 reads CATSSAPGPGDTQYF. The CDR3 nucleotides are TGTGCCACCAGCAGTGCCCCCGGTCCGGGAGATACGCAGTATTTT.